This note documents a single TCR beta chain sequence. The antigen remains unidentified. These data are taken from a study of cytomegalovirus exposure and HLA in healthy donors. Study outcomes and limitations: Sequencing artifact likely explains a cluster of highly shared sequence variants. Sequencing depth across donors, presence/absence analyses assumed, was roughly uniform.

The PCR was carried out with 60 Vbeta primers and 13 Jbeta primers. Authors' data handling: There were about 88 million unique TCR beta chains by a later count, and about 12 million of them were shared. The protocol was immunoSEQ multiplex PCR, while the TCRdb copy is restricted to in-frame clones and leaves out a portion. That table furnishes V, J and clone size, whereas the DNA furnished D and trimming. The data hold 130,000 or so clones, with roughly 80% observed a single time. CDR3 length: 15 amino acids. The V and J ends lost 4 bases and 2 bases, in that order; junction bases with no gene match: 3. Germline assignment: CDR1 LNHNV and CDR2 YYDKDF (reference sequence).

This chain joins TRBV15 and TRBJ1-3, with 9 bases identical to TRBD1. The sample consisted of PBMCs. The sequence was obtained from a man younger than 35 in good health and CMV-seronegative. In nucleotides, the CDR3 is TGTGCCACCAGCATCGGGACAGGGACTGGAAACACCATATATTTT. Its protein product is CATSIGTGTGNTIYF. The full variable domain, its missing parts supplied by reference TRBV15 and TRBJ1-3, is DAMVIQNPRYQVTQFGKPVTLSCSQTLNHNVMYWYQQKSSQAPKLLFHYYDKDFNNEADTPDNFQSRRPNTSFCFLDIRSPGLGDTAMYLCATSIGTGTGNTIYFGEGSWLTVV.